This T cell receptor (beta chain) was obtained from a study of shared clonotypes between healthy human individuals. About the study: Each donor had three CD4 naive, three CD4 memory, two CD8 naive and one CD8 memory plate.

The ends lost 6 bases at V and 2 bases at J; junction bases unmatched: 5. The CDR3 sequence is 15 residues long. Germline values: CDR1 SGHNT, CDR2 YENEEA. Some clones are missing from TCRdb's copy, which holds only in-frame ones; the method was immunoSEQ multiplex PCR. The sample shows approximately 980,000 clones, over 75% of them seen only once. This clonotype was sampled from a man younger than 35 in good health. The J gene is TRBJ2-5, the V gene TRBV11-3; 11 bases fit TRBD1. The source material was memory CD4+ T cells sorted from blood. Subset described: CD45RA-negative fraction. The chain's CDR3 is CASSTGTGGQETQYF. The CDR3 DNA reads TGTGCCAGCAGTACCGGGACAGGGGGGCAAGAGACCCAGTACTTC.